The 19 T cell receptor beta chains in this list originate from one sample, sequenced in a study of cytomegalovirus exposure and HLA in healthy donors. Primers included in the PCR were 60 Vbeta and 13 Jbeta primers. Method: immunoSEQ multiplex PCR; TCRdb's copy keeps in-frame clones and lacks some. The repertoire includes about 130,000 clones, more than 80% of them detected once, and roughly 9.6% sits in the top ten. The sample was PBMCs. The receptors shown here come from a man aged 30 to 45 in good health and CMV-seropositive.

In this sample, this clone turned up once. The rearrangement links TRBV7-3 to TRBJ1-2; 7 bases map to TRBD1. Germline V CDR1 and CDR2: SGHTA, FQGTGA. The V gene end was trimmed by 3 bases and the J gene end by 7 bases; junction bases not matched to a gene: 11. The CDR3 has 15 residues. The CDR3 spells CASSFAATGNGGYTF. The CDR3 coding sequence is TGTGCCAGCAGCTTCGCGGCGACAGGGAATGGTGGCTACACCTTC. Full variable domain (outside the CDR3, taken from reference TRBV7-3 and TRBJ1-2): GAGVSQTPSNKVTEKGKYVELRCDPISGHTALYWYRQSLGQGPEFLIYFQGTGAADDSGLPNDRFFAVRPEGSVSTLKIQRTERGDSAVYLCASSFAATGNGGYTFGSGTRLTVV.

The V gene is TRBV9, the J gene TRBJ2-7; D is perhaps TRBD2 (5 bases). The V and J ends lost 0 bases and 4 bases respectively, with 14 bases between them. Per germline, CDR1 SGDLS and CDR2 YYNGEE. The CDR3 covers 15 residues. The CDR3 protein is CASSVGTRTGYEQYF. CDR3 nucleotide sequence: TGTGCCAGCAGCGTAGGGACCCGGACTGGGTACGAGCAGTACTTC.

V gene TRBV9 combines with J gene TRBJ2-5, with 7 positions matching TRBD2. Germline V gives CDR1 SGDLS, CDR2 YYNGEE. This CDR3 is 15 amino acids long. V lost 6 bases and J lost 2; bases outside the gene matches: 10. CDR3 amino acids: CASTMGGSKQETQYF. Written as DNA, the CDR3 is TGTGCCAGCACAATGGGAGGGTCGAAGCAAGAGACCCAGTACTTC. The variable domain in full, with the rest retrieved from reference TRBV9 and TRBJ2-5, is DSGVTQTPKHLITATGQRVTLRCSPRSGDLSVYWYQQSLDQGLQFLIQYYNGEERAKGNILERFSAQQFPDLHSELNLSSLELGDSALYFCASTMGGSKQETQYFGPGTRLLVL.

The genes are TRBV7-2 and TRBJ2-1; 7 positions agree with TRBD2. The germline V gene has CDR1 SGHTA and CDR2 FQGNSA. V shed 2 bases, J shed 9 bases, and the junction held 4 bases outside the gene matches. The CDR3 extends over 13 amino acids. CDR3 DNA sequence: TGTGCCAGCAGCTTACGGAGGGAGGGTGAGCAGTTCTTC. Amino acid sequence: CASSLRREGEQFF.

The rearrangement uses TRBV16 and TRBJ1-2; D might be TRBD1 (6 bases). This CDR3 region has 13 residues. V was pared by 0 bases and J by 4 bases, with 6 bases between. Germline CDR1 is KGHSY and CDR2 is FQNENV. The CDR3 DNA follows: TGTGCCAGCAGCCAATCAGGGGGCTATGGCTACACCTTC. It specifies CASSQSGGYGYTF.

J is TRBJ1-1 and V is TRBV13; weak D call: TRBD1 (6 bases). V shed 5 bases and J shed 3 bases, with 13 bases lying between them. Germline V gene data show CDR1 as PRHDT and CDR2 as FYEKMQ (reference sequence). This CDR3 is 14 amino acids long. Here the CDR3 DNA reads TGTGCCAGCAGCCACGGACAGTGGGACACTGAAGCTTTCTTT. Residues: CASSHGQWDTEAFF.

V and J are TRBV2 and TRBJ1-4, with 7 bases identical to TRBD1. CDR3 size: 14 residues. Germline V lookup: CDR1 SNHLY, CDR2 FYNNEI. The V segment lost 7 bases and the J segment 7 bases; nucleotides outside the gene matches: 9. CDR3 sequence reads: CASTSDRSAEKLFF. The CDR3 DNA sequence: TGTGCCAGCACCTCGGACAGGTCTGCTGAAAAACTGTTTTTT.

There are a few counts of this clone. The rearrangement joins TRBV6-1 to TRBJ2-7; 7 positions match TRBD1. The CDR3 has 14 amino acids. V was clipped by 8 bases and J by 1 base; unmatched bases: 8. CDR1 MNHNS and CDR2 SASEGT come from the germline V gene. The CDR3 DNA is TGTGCCAGCTTCGACAGGGAATTTTCCTACGAGCAGTACTTC. This translates into CASFDREFSYEQYF.

The chain carries TRBV6-5 and TRBJ2-1; D is perhaps TRBD1 (6 bases). V was cut by 6 bases and J by 0 bases, with 12 bases left in between. The CDR3 is 15 amino acids. Germline CDR1 is MNHEY and CDR2 is SVGAGI. DNA for the CDR3: TGTGCCAGCAGCGATGACAGGAGCTCCTACAATGAGCAGTTCTTC. Protein: CASSDDRSSYNEQFF.

The rearrangement joins TRBV11-2 to TRBJ1-5; 8 nucleotides line up with TRBD1. This CDR3 contains 17 residues. Losses at the gene ends were 2 bases for V and 2 bases for J; bases not matched to a gene: 8. CDR1 and CDR2 from the germline V gene are SGHAT and FQNNGV. This CDR3 is CASSLRAGGEGNQPQHF. CDR3 nucleotides: TGTGCCAGCAGCTTAAGGGCAGGGGGCGAAGGCAATCAGCCCCAGCATTTT.

The chain employs TRBV6-6 and TRBJ2-1, with TRBD2 as a possible D gene (5 bases). Trimming pared 1 base from V and 9 bases from J, leaving 13 bases between. The germline gives CDR1 MNHNY, CDR2 SVGAGI (reference sequence). The CDR3 is made up of 14 amino acids. The CDR3 protein is CASSYFDGRGEQFF. In DNA form, the CDR3 reads TGTGCCAGCAGTTACTTCGACGGCCGGGGTGAGCAGTTCTTC.

This clone was seen only a few times. The chain links TRBV27 to TRBJ1-1; TRBD1 might be the D (5 bases). CDR1 MNHEY and CDR2 SMNVEV come from the germline V gene (reference sequence). Trimming shortened V by 4 bases and J by 2 bases, and 20 bases separated the two germline ends. The length of the CDR3 is 17 residues. CDR3 sequence: CASSYLGFGQGNTEAFF. In DNA, the CDR3 is TGTGCCAGCAGTTACCTCGGGTTTGGGCAGGGAAACACTGAAGCTTTCTTT.

For the CDR3, the DNA is TGTGCCAGCAGCGGGGACAGCAGAAACACTGAAGCTTTCTTT. Its translation: CASSGDSRNTEAFF. The chain combines TRBV5-5 with TRBJ1-1; 7 nucleotides agree with TRBD1. The germline V gene encodes CDR1 SGHKS and CDR2 YYEKEE (reference sequence). The junction had 5 bases not matched to a gene; V was cut back by 4 bases and J by 2 bases. There are 14 residues in the CDR3.

The rearrangement links TRBV14 to TRBJ1-3; the D gene is possibly TRBD1 (6 bases). Germline V gene sequence: CDR1 SGHDN, CDR2 FVKESK. CDR3 size: 15 residues. Deletions cut 1 base from V and 3 bases from J, with 10 bases between. The CDR3 loop reads CASSQGTGSGNTIYF. CDR3 sequence (DNA): TGTGCCAGCAGCCAAGGTACAGGGAGTGGAAACACCATATATTTT.

The chain carries TRBV15 and TRBJ1-1; TRBD1 matches 9 bases. Germline V gene data show CDR1 as LNHNV and CDR2 as YYDKDF (reference sequence). This CDR3 contains 15 residues. V dropped 4 bases and J dropped 3; count of bases not matched to a gene: 6. The CDR3 loop is CATSKDRGVDTEAFF. The CDR3 DNA is TGTGCCACCAGCAAGGACAGGGGAGTGGACACTGAAGCTTTCTTT.

The J gene is TRBJ1-2, the V gene TRBV11-2; 12 bases align to TRBD1. There are 18 residues in the CDR3. Per germline, CDR1 SGHAT and CDR2 FQNNGV. V gave up 5 bases and J gave up 4 bases; unmatched junction bases: 14. CDR3 nucleotide sequence: TGTGCCAGCAGCCCAGAAGTCGGGACAGGGGGCGCTTTCTATGGCTACACCTTC. Its protein product is CASSPEVGTGGAFYGYTF.

V is TRBV6-1 and J is TRBJ1-2; D is possibly TRBD1 (6 bases). This CDR3 has 14 residues. The V and J ends lost 7 bases and 3 bases respectively, with 15 bases between them. The germline gives CDR1 MNHNS, CDR2 SASEGT. CDR3 sequence (DNA): TGTGCCAGCACCCTCCGGGGGGCTCACTATGGCTACACCTTC. Its translation is CASTLRGAHYGYTF.

The chain uses TRBV30 and TRBJ2-5, with TRBD2 identical over 11 bases. The germline V gene encodes CDR1 GTSNPN and CDR2 SVGIG (reference sequence). With V trimmed by 0 bases and J by 5 bases, 5 bases remained unmatched. CDR3 length equals 15 residues. CDR3 bases: TGTGCCTGGAGTGTGCTAGCGGGGGGAGGGGAGACCCAGTACTTC. The encoded protein is CAWSVLAGGGETQYF.

J is TRBJ1-1 and V is TRBV6-5; TRBD1 is a possible D gene (5 bases). Germline CDR1 MNHEY, CDR2 SVGAGI. This CDR3 contains 14 residues. Trimming cost V 2 bases and J 4 bases, with 11 bases left between them. CDR3 protein: CASSYKGIGTEAFF. The CDR3 DNA follows: TGTGCCAGCAGTTACAAGGGGATCGGCACTGAAGCTTTCTTT.